This T cell receptor (beta chain) was found in a study of blood T cells in healthy people across ages. The table lists this clonotype with a few counts. Alongside a J-beta primer mix, a sample-barcoded 5' primer served in a second PCR lasting about 6 to 12 cycles. Each CDR3 protein gets one entry after TCRdb re-called the 5' RACE reads with MiXCR. This sample has around 1,100,000 distinct CDR3 sequences, with more than 30% found just once. The TCR sequence derives from a man between 18 and 35 years old in good health. The sample taken for sequencing was blood.

DNA for the CDR3: TGCAGTGCTGGGGGAGGTATGGGCTCCTACGAGCAGTACTTC. Translation: CSAGGGMGSYEQYF. J is TRBJ2-7 and V is TRBV20-1; tentatively, D is TRBD2 (6 bases). V was shortened by 5 bases and J by 0 bases, with 14 bases between the two germline ends. Per germline, CDR1 DFQATT and CDR2 SNEGSKA (reference sequence). The CDR3 is 14 amino acids.